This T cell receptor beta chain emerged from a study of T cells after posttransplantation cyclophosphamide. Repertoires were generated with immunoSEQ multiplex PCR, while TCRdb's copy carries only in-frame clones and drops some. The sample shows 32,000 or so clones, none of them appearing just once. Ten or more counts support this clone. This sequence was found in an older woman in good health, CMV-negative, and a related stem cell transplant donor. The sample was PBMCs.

CDR3 sequence: CASSLAVGRSGNTIYF. The CDR3, as DNA: TGTGCCAGCAGCTTAGCGGTGGGCCGCTCTGGAAACACCATATATTTT. The genes are TRBV7-9 and TRBJ1-3; D remains unclear. There are 16 residues in the CDR3. Germline V gene lookup returns CDR1 SEHNR and CDR2 FQNEAQ (reference sequence). V was clipped by 0 bases and J by 0 bases, with 9 bases between them.